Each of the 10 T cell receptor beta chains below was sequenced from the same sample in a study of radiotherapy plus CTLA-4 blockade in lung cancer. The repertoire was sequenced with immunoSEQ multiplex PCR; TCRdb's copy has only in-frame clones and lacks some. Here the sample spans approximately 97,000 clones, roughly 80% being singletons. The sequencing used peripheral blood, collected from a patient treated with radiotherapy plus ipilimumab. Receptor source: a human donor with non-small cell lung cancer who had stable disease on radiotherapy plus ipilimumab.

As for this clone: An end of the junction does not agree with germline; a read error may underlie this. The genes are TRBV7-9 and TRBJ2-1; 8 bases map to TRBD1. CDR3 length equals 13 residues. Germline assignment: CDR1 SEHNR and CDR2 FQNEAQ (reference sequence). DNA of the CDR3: TGTGCCAGCACCTTATCGGGACAGGTGGAGCAGTTCTTC. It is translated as CASTLSGQVEQFF.

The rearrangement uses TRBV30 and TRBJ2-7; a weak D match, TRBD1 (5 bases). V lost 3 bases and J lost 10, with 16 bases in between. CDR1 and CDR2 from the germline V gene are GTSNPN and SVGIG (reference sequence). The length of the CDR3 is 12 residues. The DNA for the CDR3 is TGTGCCTGGAGCCCAGGTGGCCAGGGTCAGTACTTC. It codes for CAWSPGGQGQYF.

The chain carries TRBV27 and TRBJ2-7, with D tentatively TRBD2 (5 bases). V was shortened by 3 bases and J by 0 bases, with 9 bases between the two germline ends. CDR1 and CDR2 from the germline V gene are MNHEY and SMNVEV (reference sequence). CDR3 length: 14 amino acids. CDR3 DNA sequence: TGTGCCAGCAGTTTCGGCCGGGACTCCTACGAGCAGTACTTC. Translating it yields CASSFGRDSYEQYF.

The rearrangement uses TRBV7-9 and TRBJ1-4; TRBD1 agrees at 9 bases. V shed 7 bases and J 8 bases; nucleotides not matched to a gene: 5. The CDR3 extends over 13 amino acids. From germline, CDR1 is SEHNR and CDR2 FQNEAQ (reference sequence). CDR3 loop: CASTRQGEEKLFF. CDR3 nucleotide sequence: TGTGCCAGCACCCGACAGGGGGAGGAAAAACTGTTTTTT.

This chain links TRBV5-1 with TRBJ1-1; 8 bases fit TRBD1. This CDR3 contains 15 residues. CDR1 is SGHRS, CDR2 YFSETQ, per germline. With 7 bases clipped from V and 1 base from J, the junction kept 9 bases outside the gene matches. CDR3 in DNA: TGCGCCAGCGGTCCAGGGGGCGCCGGGAACACTGAAGCTTTCTTT. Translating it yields CASGPGGAGNTEAFF. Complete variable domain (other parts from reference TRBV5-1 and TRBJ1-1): KAGVTQTPRYLIKTRGQQVTLSCSPISGHRSVSWYQQTPGQGLQFLFEYFSETQRNKGNFPGRFSGRQFSNSRSEMNVSTLELGDSALYLCASGPGGAGNTEAFFGQGTRLTVV.

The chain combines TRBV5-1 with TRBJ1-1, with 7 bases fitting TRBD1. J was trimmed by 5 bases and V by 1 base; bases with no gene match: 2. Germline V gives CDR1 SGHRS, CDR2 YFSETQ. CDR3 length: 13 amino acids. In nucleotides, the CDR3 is TGCGCCAGCAGCTTGACAGGGGATACTGAAGCTTTCTTT. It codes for CASSLTGDTEAFF.

The CDR3 region is CASSLTRGTIYNEQFF. The CDR3 region has the DNA TGTGCCAGCAGTTTAACACGGGGAACCATCTACAATGAGCAGTTCTTC. This chain connects TRBV28 to TRBJ2-1, with a weak D call TRBD2 (5 bases). V was clipped by 2 bases and J by 3 bases, with 14 bases between them. Germline V gene lookup returns CDR1 MDHEN and CDR2 SYDVKM. The CDR3 spans 16 residues.

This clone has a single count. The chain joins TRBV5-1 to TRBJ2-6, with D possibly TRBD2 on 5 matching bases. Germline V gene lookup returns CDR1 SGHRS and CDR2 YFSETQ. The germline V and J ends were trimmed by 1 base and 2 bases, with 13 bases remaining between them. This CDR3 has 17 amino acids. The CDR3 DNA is TGCGCCAGCAGCTTGACGTCGGGAAGTCCTGGGGCCAACGTCCTGACTTTC. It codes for CASSLTSGSPGANVLTF.

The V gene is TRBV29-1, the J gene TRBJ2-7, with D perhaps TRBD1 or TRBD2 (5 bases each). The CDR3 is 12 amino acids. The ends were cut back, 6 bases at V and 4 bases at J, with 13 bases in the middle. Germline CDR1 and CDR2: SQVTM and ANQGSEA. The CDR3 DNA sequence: TGCAGCGTATCCACGGGACCATACGAGCAGTACTTC. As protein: CSVSTGPYEQYF.

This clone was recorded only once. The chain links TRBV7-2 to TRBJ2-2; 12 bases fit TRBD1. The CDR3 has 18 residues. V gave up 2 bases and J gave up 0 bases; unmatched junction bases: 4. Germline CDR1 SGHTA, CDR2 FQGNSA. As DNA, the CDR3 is TGTGCCAGCAGCTTATCCGGGACAGGGGGCGCGAACACCGGGGAGCTGTTTTTT. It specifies CASSLSGTGGANTGELFF.